This T cell receptor beta chain was identified during a study of blood T cell repertoires in COVID-19 (TCRdb year 2020). About the study as a whole: Samples covering the acute and convalescent phases of COVID-19 were provided by collaborators in the United States, Italy and Spain. Samples came from the ongoing ImmuneRACE study (first 160 participants) plus 1,254 subjects from 6 global collaborators. The material from the prospective study consisted of cDNA or gDNA derived from T cells, B-cell-depleted T cells, or PBMCs. Deeply sampled blood TCRbeta repertoires from subjects exposed to, actively infected with, or recovered from COVID-19 were included in the dataset. HLA class I and class II types, where available, came from metadata supplied by the sample provider rather than from assay-based typing. Nearly every sample came with metadata listing a de-identified subject ID, COVID-19 status, age in years and sex. The repertoires were made available in a free public database intended to serve as a resource for research on the immune response to SARS-CoV-2.

The germline V gene sets CDR1 to MDHEN and CDR2 to SYDVKM. V is pruned by 5 bases and J by 0 bases, leaving 7 bases of the junction without a gene match. Including cysteine and phenylalanine, the CDR3 has 15 amino acids. Only the CDR3 DNA stays, 45 bases, in frame from base 1. TCRbeta CDR3 regions were amplified from genomic DNA by means of the immunoSEQ Assay, a bias-controlled multiplex PCR. Turning to the authors' computational methods: The number of nucleated cells in each sample was estimated from the amplification of reference gene primers within the assay. To quantify the absolute abundance of each unique TCRbeta CDR3 rearrangement, sequence reads were collapsed and filtered. For each sample, productive Simpson clonality was calculated as the square root of Simpson's diversity index across productive rearrangements. As stored in TCRdb, this immuneACCESS dataset retains in-frame rearrangements with V and J assigned. A fraction of the clones does not appear; measured against another copy, unresolved V genes explain less than half of the discrepancy, and the remainder lacks a known reason. V and J calls and clone size are as listed in that table; D and trimming were resolved from the DNA. The table for this sample lists approximately 390,000 clones; approximately 87% of them were counted only once. The top ten clones comprise around 10% of the sample.

Participants in the prospective study were enrolled through a virtual design, were aged roughly 18 to 90 years, and lived in roughly 26 United States geographic areas. Cohort assignment in the prospective study relied on participant-reported clinical history from a screening survey and a study questionnaire. Recovered participants in ImmuneRACE Cohort 3 were defined by two consecutive negative NP/OP PCR tests, clearance by a healthcare professional, or resolution of symptoms. In the prospective study, whole blood, serum and a nasopharyngeal or oropharyngeal swab were collected from each participant by mobile phlebotomists. Participants in the prospective study had the option to provide additional blood draws and questionnaires over an approximately 2-month period. Prospective study blood samples were shipped either frozen or at room temperature before DNA extraction. This clone has only one observation. This clone's antigen is unknown. No base-level quality is on record; no much larger clone is a single base apart.

Summary of the overall study and its limitations: The quantity of clinical and demographic metadata differed by source and by participant and was supplied without curation.

The chain was built from TRBV28 and TRBJ2-7, and 7 junctional nucleotides match TRBD2. The sequenced sample was PBMCs or T cells enriched from blood (not recorded which). This TCR was sampled from a woman between 50 and 59 years old who had recovered from COVID-19. The nucleotide sequence is given as TGTGCCAGCAGTGGGGGGGACCGATCCTCCTACGAGCAGTACTTC. The translation is CASSGGDRSSYEQYF.